This T cell receptor (beta chain) was documented in a study of breast tumors, draining lymph nodes, adjacent tissues. Broader study findings: Tumor and nontumor repertoires were significantly more similar in luminal-like than in basal-like breast cancer. The data were judged consistent with most tumor T cells coming from lymph node and expanding in tumor. Tumors had less TCR diversity than lymph nodes, more than nontumor tissue.

A note on this clonotype: Its antigen is currently unknown.

In TCRdb, the multiplex PCR reads were re-called with MiXCR into one record per CDR3 protein. The data contain about 15,000 distinct CDR3 sequences, approximately 55% of them singletons. J gave up 2 bases and V 9 bases, and 12 bases lay outside the gene matches. There are 17 residues in the CDR3. Germline V gene data show CDR1 as LNHNV and CDR2 as YYDKDF (reference sequence). This clonotype originated in a female donor with breast cancer. Some clones in this sample may be carry-over from other donors' samples. This sequence joins TRBV15 and TRBJ2-1; 11 bases agree with TRBD2. What was sequenced was tumor-adjacent breast tissue. For the CDR3, the DNA is TGTGCCACTAGGTCCGGGACTAGCGGTAATCCCTACAATGAGCAGTTCTTC. This translates into CATRSGTSGNPYNEQFF.